The 30 T cell receptor beta chains below come from one sample, sequenced in a study of PD-1 blockade in classical Hodgkin lymphoma. Method: immunoSEQ multiplex PCR; TCRdb's copy keeps in-frame clones and lacks some. Among 64,000 or so clones, approximately 92% were seen once, and the ten largest hold more than 7.5%. Time point indicated: cycle 4 day 1 (C4D1), after five to seven weeks of nivolumab. All patients experienced relapse after autologous stem cell transplantation, and brentuximab vedotin exposure was variable. The input for sequencing was peripheral blood mononuclear cells (PBMCs), taken before the fourth cycle of nivolumab. The receptors shown here come from a human donor with classical Hodgkin lymphoma.

J is TRBJ1-2 and V is TRBV28; 7 nucleotides line up with TRBD1. The CDR3 consists of 13 residues. Germline-derived CDR1 and CDR2 are MDHEN and SYDVKM. With 4 bases clipped from V and 4 bases from J, the junction kept 3 bases outside the gene matches. CDR3 DNA sequence: TGTGCCAGCAGTTCGGACAGGACCTATGGCTACACCTTC. This gives the protein CASSSDRTYGYTF.

V usage is TRBV4-1 and J usage is TRBJ2-1; the match to TRBD2 covers 8 bases. The CDR3 loop spans 13 amino acids. V dropped 3 bases and J dropped 10; count of bases not matched to a gene: 5. CDR1 is MGHRA, CDR2 YSYEKL, per germline. In nucleotides, the CDR3 is TGCGCCAGCAGCCACGGGGGGGCCCGGGAGCAGTTCTTC. As protein: CASSHGGAREQFF.

This chain joins TRBV5-6 and TRBJ2-5; perhaps TRBD1 as D (6 bases). With 0 bases removed from V and 4 bases from J, the gap between germline ends came to 19 bases. CDR1 is SGHDT and CDR2 is YYEEEE in the germline V gene. This CDR3 has 17 residues. The CDR3 protein is CASSLGFGDRIIETQYF. As DNA, the CDR3 is TGTGCCAGCAGCTTGGGGTTCGGCGACAGGATAATAGAGACCCAGTACTTC.

The chain recombines TRBV6-1 with TRBJ2-5; a weak D match, TRBD1 (6 bases). Germline V CDR1 and CDR2: MNHNS, SASEGT. V shed 0 bases and J shed 10 bases, with 21 bases lying between them. The CDR3 totals 16 residues. CDR3 coding DNA: TGTGCCAGCAGTGAAGCGATCAATGTACAGGGCGTGAGCCAGTACTTC. This codes for CASSEAINVQGVSQYF.

As DNA, the CDR3 is TGTGCCAGCAGGCAACAGGGGTCGCGTAATTCACCCCTCCACTTT. The encoded protein is CASRQQGSRNSPLHF. V usage is TRBV6-5 and J usage is TRBJ1-6; 7 bases are a match to TRBD1. CDR3 size: 15 residues. V lost 6 bases and J lost 6; bases outside the gene matches: 8. CDR1 MNHEY and CDR2 SVGAGI come from the germline V gene.

The rearrangement uses TRBV18 and TRBJ2-4; TRBD1 matches at 7 bases. The CDR3 contains 17 residues. V lost 0 bases, J lost 4 bases, and 9 bases stayed unmatched. The germline V gene encodes CDR1 KGHSH and CDR2 LQKENI. The CDR3 region has the DNA TGTGCCAGCTCACCACCTCCGACAGGGACAGTTAAAAACATTCAGTACTTC. Its protein is CASSPPPTGTVKNIQYF.

The chain has TRBV5-1 and TRBJ2-7; TRBD2 matches 13 bases. With 0 bases clipped from V and 6 bases from J, the junction kept 0 bases outside the gene matches. Germline CDR1 reads SGHRS; CDR2 reads YFSETQ. This CDR3 region has 14 residues. This CDR3 is CASSLGTSGSEQYF. CDR3 nucleotides: TGCGCCAGCAGCTTGGGGACTAGCGGGAGCGAGCAGTACTTC.

J is TRBJ2-2 and V is TRBV18; TRBD2 matches 8 bases. Looked up from germline, CDR1 is KGHSH and CDR2 is LQKENI. The CDR3 runs 14 residues. V lost 3 bases to trimming and J lost 7 bases; unmatched junction nucleotides: 4. The CDR3 loop reads CASSPGLANGELFF. CDR3 in DNA: TGTGCCAGCTCACCCGGACTAGCCAACGGGGAGCTGTTTTTT.

Turning to this clone: Distinct nucleotide sequences in the sample also encode this CDR3. The chain couples TRBV5-1 to TRBJ2-5; D is ambiguous. The CDR3 contains 14 residues. Germline V gives CDR1 SGHRS, CDR2 YFSETQ. V lost 1 base and J 10 bases, leaving 17 bases between the germline ends. This chain's CDR3 is CASSLSQVRGDQYF. CDR3 DNA sequence: TGCGCCAGCAGCTTGAGTCAGGTCCGTGGCGACCAGTACTTC.

The rearrangement links TRBV2 to TRBJ2-7, with 9 positions matching TRBD2. V was pared by 6 bases and J by 1 base, with 7 bases of the junction left unmatched. The CDR3 runs 15 residues. From germline, CDR1 is SNHLY and CDR2 FYNNEI. CDR3 sequence reads: CASRLAGVLSYEQYF. The CDR3 bases are TGTGCCAGCAGGTTAGCGGGAGTCCTTTCCTACGAGCAGTACTTC.

This chain uses TRBV10-3 with TRBJ2-7, with TRBD2 matching over 7 bases. CDR1 and CDR2 (germline): ENHRY, SYGVKD. The CDR3 has 15 residues. V lost 10 bases to trimming and J lost 1 base; unmatched junction nucleotides: 13. The CDR3 here is CATSPTSLGSYEQYF. DNA of the CDR3: TGTGCCACCTCACCGACTAGCTTGGGATCCTACGAGCAGTACTTC.

V is TRBV7-9 and J is TRBJ1-4; D not certain. CDR3 length: 15 residues. Germline V gene data show CDR1 as SEHNR and CDR2 as FQNEAQ (reference sequence). V shed 7 bases and J shed 3 bases, with 15 bases lying between them. The CDR3 protein is CASTQYGGPNEKLFF. The DNA for the CDR3 is TGTGCCAGCACCCAATATGGCGGACCTAATGAAAAACTGTTTTTT.

This chain links TRBV9 with TRBJ2-2; D unresolved. CDR1 is SGDLS, CDR2 YYNGEE, per germline. Trimming left V 0 bases short and J 5 bases short, with 5 bases between. The CDR3 contains 13 residues. The CDR3 here is CASSVGGTGELFF. CDR3 in DNA: TGTGCCAGCAGCGTAGGAGGTACCGGGGAGCTGTTTTTT.

The rearrangement uses TRBV2 and TRBJ2-1, with TRBD2 matching over 11 bases. The CDR3 contains 16 residues. The germline V gene has CDR1 SNHLY and CDR2 FYNNEI. J gave up 9 bases and V 5 bases, and 12 bases lay outside the gene matches. The DNA of the CDR3 is TGTGCCAGCAGTTTAGGTAGCGGGGGGGCCGGGAGTGAGCAGTTCTTC. Encoded protein: CASSLGSGGAGSEQFF.

This clone showed up just a few times. The chain recombines TRBV6-5 with TRBJ1-1; D may be TRBD1 (6 bases). The CDR3 extends over 16 amino acids. V was shortened by 0 bases and J by 4 bases, with 15 bases between the two germline ends. Germline loops: CDR1 MNHEY, CDR2 SVGAGI. The CDR3 sequence is CASSYSLLTGSTEAFF. The CDR3 bases are TGTGCCAGCAGTTACTCCCTTCTAACAGGGAGCACTGAAGCTTTCTTT.

The V gene is TRBV2, the J gene TRBJ1-5; 9 bases map to TRBD1. The V gene's germline CDR1 is SNHLY and CDR2 FYNNEI. Trimming cost V 8 bases and J 6 bases; bases outside gene matches: 5. The CDR3 loop spans 13 amino acids. This CDR3 reads CASSGTGPQPQHF. DNA of the CDR3: TGTGCCAGCTCCGGGACAGGGCCTCAGCCCCAGCATTTT.

V is TRBV19 and J is TRBJ1-1; no firm D call. Germline CDR1 and CDR2: LNHDA and SQIVND (reference sequence). The V and J ends lost 7 bases and 0 bases respectively, with 15 bases between them. The CDR3 runs 15 residues. In DNA, the CDR3 is TGTGCCAGTACCCTCGGGTGGCAGATGAACACTGAAGCTTTCTTT. This codes for CASTLGWQMNTEAFF.

In its sample, this clone was seen once. Other DNA sequences within the sample encode an identical CDR3. The V and J genes are TRBV7-9 and TRBJ2-7; the D is unclear. Germline V gene lookup returns CDR1 SEHNR and CDR2 FQNEAQ (reference sequence). V gave up 0 bases and J gave up 2 bases, with 8 bases separating them. This CDR3 is 14 amino acids long. CDR3 sequence: CASSLAGSPYEQYF. In DNA, the CDR3 is TGTGCCAGCAGCTTAGCAGGGTCCCCCTACGAGCAGTACTTC. The variable domain in full, with the rest retrieved from reference TRBV7-9 and TRBJ2-7, is DTGVSQNPRHKITKRGQNVTFRCDPISEHNRLYWYRQTLGQGPEFLTYFQNEAQLEKSRLLSDRFSAERPKGSFSTLEIQRTEQGDSAMYLCASSLAGSPYEQYFGPGTRLTVT.

The CDR3 loop reads CAGGRDAEGNTEAFF. CDR3 bases: TGTGCCGGCGGTCGTGACGCAGAGGGGAACACTGAAGCTTTCTTT. This chain joins TRBV5-4 and TRBJ1-1, with unresolved D. This CDR3 has 15 amino acids. The germline gives CDR1 SGHNT, CDR2 YYREEE (reference sequence). With 10 bases removed from V and 1 base from J, the gap between germline ends came to 20 bases.

The chain uses TRBV10-3 and TRBJ1-2, with D possibly matching TRBD1 (6 bases). Trimming left V 8 bases short and J 7 bases short, with 26 bases between. Germline V gene data show CDR1 as ENHRY and CDR2 as SYGVKD. CDR3 size: 16 residues. The CDR3 sequence is CAISFLLGDLGGGYTF. The CDR3 coding sequence is TGTGCCATCTCATTCCTCTTGGGGGACCTAGGGGGTGGCTACACCTTC.

The V and J genes are TRBV5-5 and TRBJ2-1, with D perhaps TRBD2 (6 bases). With 1 base removed from V and 7 bases from J, the gap between germline ends came to 21 bases. The CDR3 runs to 17 residues. Germline-derived CDR1 and CDR2 are SGHKS and YYEKEE (reference sequence). The CDR3 here is CASSLKEGSELGNEQFF. CDR3 sequence (DNA): TGTGCCAGCAGCTTGAAGGAGGGATCGGAGTTGGGTAATGAGCAGTTCTTC.

The chain is built from TRBV5-5 and TRBJ2-1; D uncertain. The CDR3 extends over 12 amino acids. V was pared by 1 base and J by 8 bases, with 7 bases between. Germline CDR1 reads SGHKS; CDR2 reads YYEKEE (reference sequence). The CDR3 coding sequence is TGTGCCAGCAGCTTGAGTACCCATGAGCAGTTCTTC. This sequence encodes CASSLSTHEQFF. The variable domain in full, with the rest retrieved from reference TRBV5-5 and TRBJ2-1, is DAGVTQSPTHLIKTRGQQVTLRCSPISGHKSVSWYQQVLGQGPQFIFQYYEKEERGRGNFPDRFSARQFPNYSSELNVNALLLGDSALYLCASSLSTHEQFFGPGTRLTVL.

The chain employs TRBV25-1 and TRBJ2-1, with D uncertain. The CDR3 runs to 12 residues. The V end lost 2 bases, the J end lost 12 bases, and 11 bases lay between the germline ends. Germline loops: CDR1 MGHDK, CDR2 SYGVNS. The CDR3 nucleotides are TGTGCCAGCAGTGAAATGATGGGCGGGCAGTTCTTC. Amino acids: CASSEMMGGQFF.

CDR3 residues: CASSPAYNSPLHF. CDR3 nucleotide sequence: TGTGCCAGCTCACCGGCCTATAATTCACCCCTCCACTTT. The chain links TRBV18 to TRBJ1-6; no firm D call. The CDR3 runs 13 residues. Trimming shortened V by 3 bases and J by 2 bases, and 2 bases separated the two germline ends. The germline gives CDR1 KGHSH, CDR2 LQKENI.

This chain uses TRBV7-8 with TRBJ2-2; 9 nucleotides agree with TRBD2. Germline values: CDR1 SGHVS, CDR2 FQNEAQ. This CDR3 spans 15 amino acids. The J segment lost 2 bases and the V segment lost 5 bases, leaving 3 bases of the junction unmatched. In DNA form, the CDR3 reads TGTGCCAGCAGCCATAGCGGGAGTAACACCGGGGAGCTGTTTTTT. This codes for CASSHSGSNTGELFF.

This clone was seen only once. The J gene is TRBJ1-2, the V gene TRBV18; D not certain. Germline V CDR1 and CDR2: KGHSH, LQKENI. The CDR3 totals 14 residues. Trimming left V 2 bases short and J 4 bases short, with 11 bases between. This CDR3 reads CASSPREPFYGYTF. As DNA, the CDR3 is TGTGCCAGCTCACCAAGGGAACCCTTCTATGGCTACACCTTC.

CDR3: CASSPGLAGGHILTDTQYF. The CDR3 region has the DNA TGTGCCAGCTCACCGGGACTAGCGGGAGGTCACATCCTCACAGATACGCAGTATTTT. The rearrangement links TRBV18 to TRBJ2-3, with 15 bases fitting TRBD2. Germline values: CDR1 KGHSH, CDR2 LQKENI. The ends lost 3 bases at V and 2 bases at J; junction bases unmatched: 9. This CDR3 has 19 residues.

This chain joins TRBV28 and TRBJ1-1; TRBD1 matches 7 bases. Germline CDR1 and CDR2: MDHEN and SYDVKM. V was pared by 7 bases and J by 6 bases, with 5 bases of the junction left unmatched. The CDR3 runs to 12 residues. The CDR3 sequence: CASIDRVPEAFF. The DNA for the CDR3 is TGTGCCAGCATTGACAGGGTTCCTGAAGCTTTCTTT.

This sequence joins TRBV15 and TRBJ2-1; TRBD1 matches 7 bases. From germline, CDR1 is LNHNV and CDR2 YYDKDF (reference sequence). The CDR3 contains 16 residues. J gave up 1 base and V 3 bases, and 6 bases lay outside the gene matches. As DNA, the CDR3 is TGTGCCACCAGCAGGGACAACAGGGGTTCCTACAATGAGCAGTTCTTC. Encoded protein: CATSRDNRGSYNEQFF.

The rearrangement joins TRBV27 to TRBJ2-2, with a weak D call TRBD1 (6 bases). The CDR3 length is 15 residues. CDR1 MNHEY and CDR2 SMNVEV come from the germline V gene (reference sequence). V lost 6 bases and J 6 bases, leaving 17 bases between the germline ends. CDR3: CASSRTEVTPGELFF. The CDR3 region has the DNA TGTGCCAGCAGCAGGACAGAGGTAACGCCCGGGGAGCTGTTTTTT.